This TCR beta chain was documented in a study of cytomegalovirus exposure and HLA in healthy donors. Background on the study: Earlier findings included 117 million unique TCR beta sequences obtained from about 170 million T cells.

The PCR employed 60 Vbeta primers together with 13 Jbeta primers. Profiled with immunoSEQ multiplex PCR; TCRdb holds only in-frame clones, not every one. The data show over 130,000 clones, 88% seen once. Study-wide results and limits: Within a later analysis, the majority of CMV-associated TCR beta chains appeared HLA-restricted.

A remark on this clone: Its antigen is undetermined.

Trimming removed 4 bases from V and 2 bases from J; junction bases left unmatched: 10. Germline loops: CDR1 LGHNA, CDR2 YNFKEQ. This CDR3 contains 18 residues. This rearrangement joins TRBV4-2 to TRBJ1-5; 11 nucleotides line up with TRBD1. This clonotype was obtained from a woman in her thirties or forties in good health and CMV-seronegative. Source material: PBMCs. The CDR3 DNA is TGTGCCAGCAGCCCCCGGGACAGGGGGTCGTACGGCAATCAGCCCCAGCATTTT. This sequence encodes CASSPRDRGSYGNQPQHF.